The rows below give T cell receptor beta chains drawn from one sample of a study of shared clonotypes between healthy human individuals. Generated by immunoSEQ multiplex PCR, the TCRdb table keeps only in-frame clones and is missing some. The sample comprises roughly 1,800,000 clones, around 96% of which are singletons, and 0.95% to 1.5% rests with the top ten. Material for sequencing was naive CD8+ T cells sorted from blood. These TCRs come from a man between 18 and 35 years old in good health. Both conserved end residues are part of each CDR3. A D gene is named only where the DNA matches it firmly. Not all rows give a size; the values are once, few, many and, for expanded clones, a class.

abundance,d_gene,v_gene,j_gene,CDR3nt,CDR3aa
NA,TRBD1,TRBV2,TRBJ1-1,TGTGCCAGGGGGACAGAGATGAACACTGAAGCTTTCTTT,CARGTEMNTEAFF
NA,NA,TRBV7-9,TRBJ1-2,TGTGCCAGCAGCTTAACGGCGGAAGCTAACTATGGCTACACCTTC,CASSLTAEANYGYTF
NA,NA,TRBV9,TRBJ2-7,TGTGCCAGCAGCGTAGAGCGGAGCTCCTACGAGCAGTACTTC,CASSVERSSYEQYF
once,NA,TRBV6-5,TRBJ2-7,TGTGCCAGCAACAGTATGCGGGGTAACGAGCAGTACTTC,CASNSMRGNEQYF
NA,TRBD1,TRBV25-1,TRBJ1-4,TGTGCCAGCAGTGAAATTGCGAGGGGGCCCACTAATGAAAAACTGTTTTTT,CASSEIARGPTNEKLFF
NA,NA,TRBV6-5,TRBJ2-2,TGTGCCAGCAGTTACAACCTGGTCGGGGAGCTGTTTTTT,CASSYNLVGELFF
NA,NA,TRBV5-4,TRBJ1-2,TGTGCCAGCAGCTTGGGCGGGGATGGCTACACCTTC,CASSLGGDGYTF
few,NA,TRBV6-5,TRBJ1-2,TGTGCCAGCAGTCCCGACAGGAACTATGGCTACACCTTC,CASSPDRNYGYTF
NA,NA,TRBV6-6,TRBJ2-7,TGTGCCAGCAGATCTGGGGGGTCCTACGAGCAGTACTTC,CASRSGGSYEQYF
NA,NA,TRBV25-1,TRBJ2-1,TGTGCCAGCAGTGAATGGCGAGTAAGCCATTACAATGAGCAGTTCTTC,CASSEWRVSHYNEQFF
NA,TRBD2,TRBV5-1,TRBJ2-3,TGCGCCAGCAGCAACGCTTTAACGGGACTAGGGGCAGATACGCAGTATTTT,CASSNALTGLGADTQYF
once,NA,TRBV14,TRBJ2-7,TGTGCCAGCAGCCAAGAGGCGCACTCCTACGAGCAGTACTTC,CASSQEAHSYEQYF
once,NA,TRBV5-1,TRBJ1-1,TGCGCCAGCAGCTTGGGACGGGCCCTAACACTGAACGCTGAAGCTTTCTTT,CASSLGRALTLNAEAFF
once,NA,TRBV30,TRBJ1-1,TGTGCCTGGAGTGTACCCTCAGGGGTGAACACTGAAGCTTTCTTT,CAWSVPSGVNTEAFF
NA,NA,TRBV29-1,TRBJ2-7,TGCAGCGTTGAGGAGGACGGTGAGCAGTACTTC,CSVEEDGEQYF
once,TRBD1,TRBV11-3,TRBJ2-5,TGTGCCAGCAGCTTACGGGACAGTCAACAAGAGACCCAGTACTTC,CASSLRDSQQETQYF
NA,NA,TRBV10-2,TRBJ2-5,TGCGCCAGCAGTGCCCAGGGCGGGGAGACCCAGTACTTC,CASSAQGGETQYF
NA,TRBD2,TRBV4-3,TRBJ2-1,TGCGCCAGCAGCCAAGAACTAGCGGGAGGGCCCACGAATGAGCAGTTCTTC,CASSQELAGGPTNEQFF
NA,NA,TRBV11-2,TRBJ1-1,TGTGCCAGCAGCTTCCGACTGGGAACTGAAGCTTTCTTT,CASSFRLGTEAFF
NA,TRBD2,TRBV27,TRBJ2-1,TGTGCCAGCAGTCTTCGTAGCGGGAACTTGAATGAGCAGTTCTTC,CASSLRSGNLNEQFF
NA,TRBD1,TRBV13,TRBJ2-2,TGTGCCAGCAGCCCCGGGACAGGGGGTCCCGGGGAGCTGTTTTTT,CASSPGTGGPGELFF
NA,TRBD1,TRBV27,TRBJ1-5,TGTGCCAGCAGTTTATCAGGGGGCGATCAGCCCCAGCATTTT,CASSLSGGDQPQHF
NA,NA,TRBV5-6,TRBJ2-1,TGTGCCAGCGACCTCCAGGGGCCCTACAATGAGCAGTTCTTC,CASDLQGPYNEQFF
NA,TRBD1,TRBV13,TRBJ2-7,TGTGCCAGCAGTTGGGCAGGGGGCTACGAGCAGTACTTC,CASSWAGGYEQYF
NA,TRBD2,TRBV19,TRBJ2-2,TGTGCCAGTAGTATCGGGGGGGCCGGGGAGCTGTTTTTT,CASSIGGAGELFF
once,TRBD1,TRBV9,TRBJ2-2,TGTGCCAGCAGCGTAGTGACAGGGGGCACCGGGGAGCTGTTTTTT,CASSVVTGGTGELFF
NA,TRBD1,TRBV27,TRBJ2-7,TGTGCCAGCAGTTCCGGGACAGGGATTTGGGACGAGCAGTACTTC,CASSSGTGIWDEQYF
NA,TRBD2,TRBV4-2,TRBJ2-5,TGTGCCAGCAGCCAAGACCCCGGGGGGGAAATTCAAGAGACCCAGTACTTC,CASSQDPGGEIQETQYF
NA,NA,TRBV7-9,TRBJ1-1,TGTGCCAGCAGCTTATGGAGTACTGAAGCTTTCTTT,CASSLWSTEAFF
NA,NA,TRBV4-1,TRBJ1-1,TGCGCCAGCAGCCAACCCGGGGGCCAGGGAGCTTTCTTT,CASSQPGGQGAFF
NA,NA,TRBV7-9,TRBJ1-5,TGTGCCAGCAGCTTAGTAGGGGGGGGAAGCAATCAGCCCCAGCATTTT,CASSLVGGGSNQPQHF
few,TRBD1,TRBV7-9,TRBJ1-5,TGTGCCAGCAGCTTAGACGGGGTCGGGACAGCGAGCAATCAGCCCCAGCATTTT,CASSLDGVGTASNQPQHF
NA,NA,TRBV7-9,TRBJ1-4,TGTGCCAGCGAGGGGCAGACTGAAAAACTGTTTTTT,CASEGQTEKLFF
NA,NA,TRBV2,TRBJ2-7,TGTGCCAGCAGTGATGGTATGATGGGCTACGAGCAGTACTTC,CASSDGMMGYEQYF
NA,NA,TRBV28,TRBJ1-5,TGTGCCAGCACCCAAAAGGGCAGCAATCAGCCCCAGCATTTT,CASTQKGSNQPQHF
NA,NA,TRBV9,TRBJ1-3,TGTGCCAGCAGCGCAGGTACGGTCTCTGGAAACACCATATATTTT,CASSAGTVSGNTIYF
NA,TRBD2,TRBV27,TRBJ2-3,TGTGCCAGCAGTTTATGGGCGGGGGGAACAGATACGCAGTATTTT,CASSLWAGGTDTQYF
NA,NA,TRBV28,TRBJ2-5,TGTGCCAGCAGTTTCACCTGGGACGAAAAAGAGACCCAGTACTTC,CASSFTWDEKETQYF
NA,TRBD2,TRBV5-1,TRBJ2-5,TGCGCCAGCAGCTTGGAGAGCGGGACCTCCGGGACCCAGTACTTC,CASSLESGTSGTQYF
NA,TRBD2,TRBV2,TRBJ2-7,TGTGCCAGCAGTCTCCCGGGGACTACTTCTTACGAGCAGTACTTC,CASSLPGTTSYEQYF
NA,TRBD2,TRBV11-2,TRBJ2-1,TGTGCCAGCAGCTTCCCGGTAGCCGGGGGGACTTACAATGAGCAGTTCTTC,CASSFPVAGGTYNEQFF
NA,NA,TRBV2,TRBJ1-1,TGTGCCAGCAGTGACCAACAGGGACAGAACACTGAAGCTTTCTTT,CASSDQQGQNTEAFF
NA,NA,TRBV4-1,TRBJ2-5,TGCGCCAGCAGCCTGCGGTTTGGAGAGACCCAGTACTTC,CASSLRFGETQYF
NA,NA,TRBV4-1,TRBJ1-3,TGCGCCAGCAGCCCCCTTGAGGGCATCTCTGGAAACACCATATATTTT,CASSPLEGISGNTIYF
NA,TRBD2,TRBV27,TRBJ2-2,TGTGCCAGCCAAGAGCCGGGGGGGACCGGGGAGCTGTTTTTT,CASQEPGGTGELFF
NA,TRBD2,TRBV5-1,TRBJ2-1,TGCGCCAGCAGCTTACCGACTAGCGTTGACAATGAGCAGTTCTTC,CASSLPTSVDNEQFF
NA,NA,TRBV5-6,TRBJ1-4,TGTGCCAGCAGCTACCTGGAGGGTAATGAAAAACTGTTTTTT,CASSYLEGNEKLFF
NA,NA,TRBV6-4,TRBJ2-1,TGTGCCAGCAGTGACGGGCTAGCCTACAATGAGCAGTTCTTC,CASSDGLAYNEQFF
NA,NA,TRBV4-1,TRBJ2-7,TGCGCCAGCAGCCAAAGTATATACTACGAGCAGTACTTC,CASSQSIYYEQYF
NA,TRBD2,TRBV13,TRBJ2-1,TGTGCCAGCAGCTCCCCGGGACTAGCGGGAGTTGATGAGCAGTTCTTC,CASSSPGLAGVDEQFF
NA,NA,TRBV11-2,TRBJ2-2,TGTGCCAGCAGCTTTAGTTCGGGGACCGGGGAGCTGTTTTTT,CASSFSSGTGELFF
NA,TRBD1,TRBV29-1,TRBJ1-6,TGCAGCGTACGACAGGGGGGACATTCACCCCTCCACTTT,CSVRQGGHSPLHF
NA,NA,TRBV9,TRBJ2-1,TGTGCCAGCAGCGTAGGGGGCGGGGAGGCAGAGCAGTTCTTC,CASSVGGGEAEQFF
NA,NA,TRBV11-2,TRBJ1-4,TGTGCCAGCAGCCCCCCGAAGGGGTCGGCTAATGAAAAACTGTTTTTT,CASSPPKGSANEKLFF
NA,NA,TRBV30,TRBJ2-1,TGTGCCTGGAGTTTCGACCTGCATGAGCAGTTCTTC,CAWSFDLHEQFF